These 10 T cell receptor beta chains were sequenced from one sample in a study of neurological immune-mediated disorders. TCRdb recomputed calls from the 5' RACE reads with MiXCR, one row per CDR3 protein. Of under 85,000 distinct CDR3 sequences in the sample, approximately 10% are singletons; the top ten hold more than 1.5%. Specimen: PBMCs. The source of these receptors is a man aged 35-49 years in good health.

This clonotype was seen repeatedly, ten times or more. The chain combines TRBV29-1 with TRBJ2-3; 7 bases match TRBD2. The trim removed 8 bases at V and 4 bases at J, leaving 12 bases unmatched. The CDR3 is 14 residues long. CDR1 and CDR2 (germline): SQVTM, ANQGSEA. CDR3 residues: CSSPSGRAPDTQYF. Written as DNA, the CDR3 is TGCAGCTCCCCCTCAGGGAGGGCCCCAGATACGCAGTATTTT.

This clonotype was picked up many times. CDR3 in amino acids: CASSALPGLADSYEQYF. CDR3 in DNA: TGTGCCAGCAGTGCCTTACCCGGACTAGCGGACTCCTACGAGCAGTACTTC. The chain uses TRBV2 and TRBJ2-7; TRBD2 matches 10 bases. This CDR3 is 17 amino acids long. The trim removed 4 bases at V and 0 bases at J, leaving 9 bases unmatched. Germline CDR1 and CDR2: SNHLY and FYNNEI.

Comments on this clonotype: A much larger clone lies a single base off, so this may be a read error. V is TRBV5-1 and J is TRBJ2-7; D not certain. This CDR3 is 16 amino acids long. The V and J ends lost 0 bases and 6 bases respectively, with 19 bases between them. Germline CDR1 is SGHRS and CDR2 is YFSETQ. This chain's CDR3 is CASSLEVWAPHSEQYF. CDR3 coding DNA: TGCGCCAGCAGCTTGGAGGTATGGGCCCCACATTCCGAGCAGTACTTC.

The rearrangement links TRBV11-2 to TRBJ2-3; TRBD2 agrees at 8 bases. The CDR3 extends over 15 amino acids. J gave up 2 bases and V 8 bases, and 9 bases lay outside the gene matches. Germline V gene lookup returns CDR1 SGHAT and CDR2 FQNNGV. CDR3 DNA: TGTGCCAGCTGCCTAGGGCGGGGGGCCACAGATACGCAGTATTTT. Translated: CASCLGRGATDTQYF.

This clonotype was seen at least ten times. CDR3 region: CASSRRDPRNYGYTF. CDR3 sequence (DNA): TGTGCCAGCAGTCGGCGGGACCCTCGCAATTACGGCTACACCTTC. The chain recombines TRBV7-2 with TRBJ1-2; perhaps TRBD1 as D (5 bases). Trimming shortened V by 6 bases and J by 8 bases, and 22 bases separated the two germline ends. Germline loops: CDR1 SGHTA, CDR2 FQGNSA. The CDR3 is made up of 15 amino acids.

This clonotype was counted many times. The rearrangement joins TRBV12-3 or TRBV12-4 to TRBJ2-5; D gene uncertain. The CDR3 is made up of 12 amino acids. The ends were cut back, 3 bases at V and 5 bases at J, with 7 bases in the middle. The chain's CDR3 is CASSLRSETQYF. DNA of the CDR3: TGTGCCAGCAGTTTGAGGAGCGAGACCCAGTACTTC.

This clonotype was recorded many times. The gene calls are TRBV12-3 or TRBV12-4 and TRBJ2-4; D gene unclear. CDR3 length equals 16 residues. V lost 6 bases and J lost 0, with 15 bases in between. The DNA of the CDR3 is TGTGCCAGCAGCCCCGGGCCGGAACTAGCCAAAAACATTCAGTACTTC. It encodes CASSPGPELAKNIQYF.

This clonotype has at least ten counts. The junction departs from germline at one end; a sequencing error may be responsible. The chain joins TRBV20-1 to TRBJ2-7, with 8 bases fitting TRBD1. The CDR3 covers 11 residues. Germline values: CDR1 DFQATT, CDR2 SNEGSKA (reference sequence). CDR3: CSATGGGSARF. The DNA for the CDR3 is TGCAGTGCAACAGGGGGTGGGAGTGCTCGTTTC.

The V gene is TRBV5-1, the J gene TRBJ1-2, with 9 bases matching TRBD1. Germline V gives CDR1 SGHRS, CDR2 YFSETQ. The junction had 6 bases not matched to a gene; V was cut back by 0 bases and J by 3 bases. CDR3 length: 16 amino acids. Here the CDR3 DNA reads TGCGCCAGCAGCTTGGAGGGGACAGGGTTGGACTATGGCTACACCTTC. It is translated as CASSLEGTGLDYGYTF.

This clonotype was picked up many times. The genes are TRBV5-1 and TRBJ2-2; 10 nucleotides line up with TRBD2. From germline, CDR1 is SGHRS and CDR2 YFSETQ. The length of the CDR3 is 15 residues. The ends lost 4 bases at V and 3 bases at J; junction bases unmatched: 3. The CDR3 DNA sequence: TGCGCCAGCAGCGGAACTAGCGGGGACACCGGGGAGCTGTTTTTT. It encodes CASSGTSGDTGELFF.